Here is one TCR beta chain with its context. Its cognate antigen is unknown. The CDR3 end lies 3 residues beyond the end of the read and is filled in from the germline J gene. TCRdb's copy holds only in-frame clones and misses some; the assay was immunoSEQ multiplex PCR. This sample includes about 6,600 clones with no singletons; its ten biggest clones take up approximately 5.4%. CDR1 is KGHSH, CDR2 LQKENI, per germline. The V end was cut by 3 bases, the J end by 5 bases, with 10 bases between. The CDR3 sequence is 14 residues long. The data belong to a study of T cell clonality in common variable immunodeficiency. Most patients and controls had Caucasian heritage. Donors gave about 5 to 8 ml heparinized peripheral whole blood. Overall study findings and caveats: In common variable immunodeficiency, TCR beta chains reportedly carried fewer deletions and N-nucleotide insertions.

J is TRBJ1-4 and V is TRBV18; D is uncertain. Input material: peripheral blood mononuclear cells. This TCR came from a human donor with common variable immunodeficiency. The CDR3 sequence is CASSPFSGNEKLFF. The sequenced part of the CDR3 DNA is TGTGCCAGCTCACCGTTCTCGGGGAATGAAAAA. The variable domain in full, completed from reference TRBV18 and TRBJ1-4, reads NAGVMQNPRHLVRRRGQEARLRCSPMKGHSHVYWYRQLPEEGLKFMVYLQKENIIDESGMPKERFSAEFPKEGPSILRIQQVVRGDSAAYFCASSPFSGNEKLFFGSGTQLSVL.